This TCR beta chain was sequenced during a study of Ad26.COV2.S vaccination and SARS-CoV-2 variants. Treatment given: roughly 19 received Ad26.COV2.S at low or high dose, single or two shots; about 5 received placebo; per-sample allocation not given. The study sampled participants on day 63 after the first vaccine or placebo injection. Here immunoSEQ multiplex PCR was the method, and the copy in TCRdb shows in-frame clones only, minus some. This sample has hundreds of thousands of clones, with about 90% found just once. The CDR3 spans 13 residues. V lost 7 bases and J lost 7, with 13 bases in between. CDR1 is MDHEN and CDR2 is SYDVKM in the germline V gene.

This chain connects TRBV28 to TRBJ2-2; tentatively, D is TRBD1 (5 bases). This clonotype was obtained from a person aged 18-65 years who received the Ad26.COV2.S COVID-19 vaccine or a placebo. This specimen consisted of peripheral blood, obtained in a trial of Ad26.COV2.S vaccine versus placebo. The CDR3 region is CASTAGSGGELFF. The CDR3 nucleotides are TGTGCCAGCACGGCAGGGTCGGGCGGGGAGCTGTTTTTT.